Below are 13 T cell receptor beta chains sequenced from a single sample in a study of liver allograft versus peripheral blood T cells. Study overall: What was compared were the T cell receptor repertoires in transplanted livers and those in the peripheral blood of recipients.

TCRdb re-called the reads with MiXCR, one entry per CDR3 protein. The sample lists around 17,000 distinct CDR3 sequences, roughly a fifth occurring once. The receptors were gathered from a human patient who had a liver transplant. The graft donor may account for some of the T cells.

This clonotype was observed many times. The genes are TRBV18 and TRBJ1-1; no clear D gene. The V gene lost 5 bases and the J gene lost 3 bases, with 10 bases spanning the gap. The length of the CDR3 is 13 residues. Germline CDR1 and CDR2: KGHSH and LQKENI. In nucleotides, the CDR3 is TGTGCCAGCTCAGTACTGGACGACACTGAAGCTTTCTTT. This gives the protein CASSVLDDTEAFF.

This clonotype was seen just once. The genes are TRBV12-3 or TRBV12-4 and TRBJ2-1, with TRBD2 as a possible D gene (6 bases). This CDR3 contains 14 residues. The V end lost 6 bases, the J end lost 2 bases, and 11 bases lay between the germline ends. CDR3 nucleotides: TGTGCCAGCAGGGCCGGGGGTCCCTACAATGAGCAGTTCTTC. It codes for CASRAGGPYNEQFF.

J is TRBJ1-3 and V is TRBV9; a possible D gene is TRBD1 (5 bases). V was cut by 2 bases and J by 0 bases, with 15 bases left in between. The CDR3 has 17 amino acids. The germline CDR1 and CDR2 sequences are SGDLS and YYNGEE. This chain's CDR3 is CASSVGTGPNSGNTIYF. CDR3 DNA sequence: TGTGCCAGCAGCGTCGGGACTGGACCTAACTCTGGAAACACCATATATTTT.

The chain couples TRBV5-4 to TRBJ2-2; D remains unclear. Between the trimmed V and J ends, which lost 4 bases and 6 bases, there was a span of 22 bases. The germline CDR1 and CDR2 sequences are SGHNT and YYREEE (reference sequence). The CDR3 extends over 17 amino acids. The CDR3 DNA reads as TGTGCCAGCAGCCCCTCGACGGCGGCCCCTACGTCCGGGGAGCTGTTTTTT. Translated, it gives CASSPSTAAPTSGELFF. Drawing the rest from reference TRBV5-4 and TRBJ2-2, the complete variable domain is ETGVTQSPTHLIKTRGQQVTLRCSSQSGHNTVSWYQQALGQGPQFIFQYYREEENGRGNFPPRFSGLQFPNYSSELNVNALELDDSALYLCASSPSTAAPTSGELFFGEGSRLTVL.

A word on this clonotype: With a much larger clone just one base away, this may be a read error. It is likely a read error, because the conserved phenylalanine at the end of the CDR3 is missing. The chain recombines TRBV29-1 with TRBJ2-5; no definite D call. V was trimmed by 5 bases and J by 2 bases, leaving 6 bases between them. The CDR3 runs to 11 residues. The germline CDR1 and CDR2 sequences are SQVTM and ANQGSEA. This CDR3 reads CSVKQQETQYL. The CDR3, as DNA: TGCAGCGTTAAACAGCAAGAGACCCAGTACCTC.

This clonotype counts as medium-sized. The J gene is TRBJ1-2, the V gene TRBV6-2 or TRBV6-3; maybe TRBD1 (6 bases). Trimming removed 5 bases from V and 8 bases from J, with 12 bases in between. The CDR3 is made up of 12 amino acids. CDR1 is MNHEY and CDR2 is SVGEGT in the germline V gene. CDR3 in DNA: TGTGCCAGCAGTCCAACAGGGAGAGGCTACACCTTC. The encoded protein is CASSPTGRGYTF.

This clonotype has at least ten counts. The V call is TRBV6-5, the J call TRBJ2-1; 7 bases fit TRBD2. The CDR3 has 16 amino acids. Trimming took 1 base from V and 5 from J; bases not matched to a gene: 8. Germline V lookup: CDR1 MNHEY, CDR2 SVGAGI. CDR3 nucleotides: TGTGCCAGCAGTTACTTGGGACTGAGCGGGGACAATGAGCAGTTCTTC. Its translation: CASSYLGLSGDNEQFF.

This clonotype appeared a few times. The genes are TRBV6-2 or TRBV6-3 and TRBJ1-5; possibly TRBD1 for D (5 bases). Per the germline V gene, CDR1 is MNHEY and CDR2 is SVGEGT. Trimming cost V 4 bases and J 0 bases, with 16 bases left between them. The CDR3 covers 17 residues. The CDR3 DNA is TGTGCCAGCAGTTGGTCCCAACCGACAGCTAGCAATCAGCCCCAGCATTTT. Translation gives CASSWSQPTASNQPQHF.

This chain joins TRBV20-1 and TRBJ1-1; a weak D match, TRBD1 (6 bases). Germline loops: CDR1 DFQATT, CDR2 SNEGSKA (reference sequence). V lost 0 bases, J lost 3 bases, and 14 bases lay in between. The CDR3 spans 15 residues. The CDR3 nucleotides are TGCAGTGCTAGAGAGTTGGGGGGCGCGGACACTGAAGCTTTCTTT. Encoded protein: CSARELGGADTEAFF.

As regards this clonotype: This could be a read error, since a much larger clone is one nucleotide away. The chain carries TRBV10-3 and TRBJ2-2; 10 nucleotides match TRBD2. The V gene end was trimmed by 5 bases and the J gene end by 6 bases; junction bases not matched to a gene: 12. Germline-derived CDR1 and CDR2 are ENHRY and SYGVKD. The CDR3 totals 17 residues. This chain's CDR3 is CAISISSGSAEAGELFF. CDR3 coding DNA: TGTGCCATCAGTATCTCTAGCGGGAGTGCCGAGGCCGGGGAGCTGTTTTTT.

Turning to this clonotype: A much larger clone lies a single base off, so this may be a read error. This likely comes from a read error, as the CDR3 has no conserved phenylalanine or tryptophan at its end. The CDR3 DNA sequence: TGTGCCATCAGTGGATTGGACAGGGGGTATGGCTACACCTAC. The encoded protein is CAISGLDRGYGYTY. This sequence joins TRBV10-3 and TRBJ1-2, with 10 bases that match TRBD1. J was trimmed by 5 bases and V by 4 bases; bases with no gene match: 4. The CDR3 is made up of 14 amino acids. Germline V gene lookup returns CDR1 ENHRY and CDR2 SYGVKD.

In this sample, this clonotype turned up a few times. The V call is TRBV7-9, the J call TRBJ1-6, with 10 bases matching TRBD1. Trimming removed 3 bases from V and 8 bases from J; junction bases left unmatched: 1. There are 14 residues in the CDR3. CDR1 is SEHNR, CDR2 FQNEAQ, per germline (reference sequence). The CDR3 sequence is CASSFGTGDSPLHF. The CDR3 DNA reads as TGTGCCAGCAGCTTCGGGACAGGGGATTCACCCCTCCACTTT.

This clonotype occurred a few times. The chain is built from TRBV6-1 and TRBJ1-5; perhaps TRBD1 as D (6 bases). Trimming stripped 6 bases from V and 0 bases from J, with 15 bases between. Germline loops: CDR1 MNHNS, CDR2 SASEGT. The CDR3 totals 16 residues. The CDR3 loop reads CASSWDKYYSNQPQHF. The CDR3 bases are TGTGCCAGCAGCTGGGACAAATACTATAGCAATCAGCCCCAGCATTTT.